These 6 T cell receptor beta chains came from one sample sequenced in a study of tumor and adjacent non-tumor tissue in lung cancer. A modified ARM-PCR protocol with three rounds of nested PCR amplified TCRbeta. TCRdb re-called the multiplex PCR reads through MiXCR, storing one row per CDR3 protein. The repertoire holds more than 35,000 distinct CDR3 sequences, with roughly two thirds as singletons. RNA was extracted from bulk tissue without any cell sorting. Distant lung tissue was collected more than 3 cm away from the tumor edge. Sequencing was carried out using distant non-tumor lung tissue. The receptors stem from a woman aged 40 to 50 with non-small cell lung cancer.

As concerns this clonotype: Because it lacks the conserved phenylalanine or tryptophan at the end, this CDR3 is likely a read error. This sequence joins TRBV6-5 and TRBJ2-7; TRBD1 or TRBD2 may be the D gene (5 bases each). Germline loops: CDR1 MNHEY, CDR2 SVGAGI. This CDR3 has 12 residues. As DNA, the CDR3 is TGTGCTAGACCTAGCAGGGTCATGGAGCAGTACCTC. Translation gives CARPSRVMEQYL.

For this clonotype: A junction boundary mismatches the germline segment, possibly from a read error. The chain couples TRBV6-6 to TRBJ1-4, with unresolved D. The germline CDR1 and CDR2 sequences are MNHNY and SVGAGI (reference sequence). The CDR3 has 14 amino acids. In DNA form, the CDR3 reads TGTGCCGGCAGTCCCCCGTGTGGTAATGAAAAACTGTTTTTT. Protein sequence: CAGSPPCGNEKLFF.

CDR3 amino acids: CASSLEAPGHYGYTF. CDR3 sequence (DNA): TGTGCCAGCAGCTTAGAGGCCCCGGGGCACTATGGCTACACCTTC. The gene calls are TRBV11-2 and TRBJ1-2, with a tentative D call TRBD1 (5 bases). This CDR3 contains 15 residues. The germline CDR1 and CDR2 sequences are SGHAT and FQNNGV. The V end was cut by 0 bases, the J end by 3 bases, with 11 bases between.

This clonotype has ten or more counts. The V and J genes are TRBV24-1 and TRBJ2-5, with unresolved D. The CDR3 totals 15 residues. V was pared by 2 bases and J by 1 base, with 10 bases between. Germline V gene lookup returns CDR1 KGHDR and CDR2 SFDVKD. Here the CDR3 reads CATSDWVKSQETQYF. DNA of the CDR3: TGTGCCACCAGTGATTGGGTCAAGTCCCAAGAGACCCAGTACTTC.

V and J are TRBV9 and TRBJ2-5; a weak D match, TRBD1 (5 bases). Trimming removed 0 bases from V and 4 bases from J, with 13 bases in between. The CDR3 runs 15 residues. Germline V gene sequence: CDR1 SGDLS, CDR2 YYNGEE. The CDR3 loop is CASSVEGRLSETQYF. CDR3 DNA: TGTGCCAGCAGCGTAGAGGGGCGATTGTCAGAGACCCAGTACTTC.

This clonotype was observed many times. The chain joins TRBV29-1 to TRBJ2-1, with D unclear. V was pared by 4 bases and J by 8 bases, with 6 bases between. CDR1 is SQVTM and CDR2 is ANQGSEA in the germline V gene. The CDR3 is made up of 10 amino acids. In nucleotides, the CDR3 is TGCAGCGTTGTTTTGGATGAGCAGTTCTTC. Amino acids: CSVVLDEQFF.